This T cell receptor (beta chain) was recorded in a study of T cells after posttransplantation cyclophosphamide. Notes on the study in general: Recipient CMV seropositivity and CMV reactivation strongly tracked TRB clonality.

Methotrexate plus calcineurin inhibitor accompanied controls' myeloablative marrow transplants; sampling was 1 year later. As to this clone: What it recognizes is unknown.

Repertoires were generated with immunoSEQ multiplex PCR, while TCRdb's copy carries only in-frame clones and drops some. This table has over 20,000 clones, around 86% appearing once. The material was PBMCs, obtained 350 to 400 days after allogeneic stem cell transplant with calcineurin inhibitor and methotrexate. The TCR comes from a female patient aged 30 to 45 who received an allogeneic stem cell transplant from an unrelated donor, was CMV-positive, and had acute and chronic GVHD. Among the T cells, some may be from the graft donor.

The CDR3 DNA follows: TGTGCCACCACCTCACCCCGAGGATTAGCGGGAGCTGGGGAGCTGTTTTTT. Translated: CATTSPRGLAGAGELFF. The chain joins TRBV15 to TRBJ2-2, with 9 nucleotides matching TRBD2. CDR3 size: 17 residues. Trimming cost V 7 bases and J 8 bases; bases outside gene matches: 17. CDR1 is LNHNV, CDR2 YYDKDF, per germline (reference sequence).